The clone carrying this TCR beta chain has just a few counts. This entry comes from a study of blood T cell repertoires in COVID-19. Study context: The origin of the acute and convalescent COVID-19 samples was the United States, Italy and Spain. Nucleic acid was either cDNA or gDNA, and it came from T cells, B-cell-depleted T cells, or PBMCs.

The table came from immunoSEQ multiplex PCR; TCRdb's copy has only in-frame clones and leaves some out. This sample yields more than 55,000 clones, of which roughly 90% are seen a single time; about 4.3% belongs to the top ten. This CDR3 comprises 14 residues. Germline V gives CDR1 SGHNT, CDR2 YYREEE (reference sequence). The V end was cut by 4 bases, the J end by 4 bases, with 15 bases between. The chain couples TRBV5-4 to TRBJ2-7; D is perhaps TRBD2 (6 bases). The sample was peripheral blood. This receptor was identified in a man aged 50-60 years with active COVID-19. The CDR3 DNA reads as TGTGCCAGCAGCAGGTTGGGACTCCATTACGAGCAGTACTTC. It translates to CASSRLGLHYEQYF.